This entry lists 26 T cell receptor beta chains sequenced from one sample in a study of blood T cell repertoires in COVID-19. Assay: immunoSEQ multiplex PCR; the TCRdb copy retains only in-frame clones and omits some. Of 100,000 to 140,000 clones in the sample, roughly 83% were seen once. Specimen: peripheral blood. These receptor sequences come from a human donor in a cohort sampled during active COVID-19.

This chain connects TRBV4-3 to TRBJ2-1; D ambiguous. Trimming stripped 0 bases from V and 10 bases from J, with 13 bases between. This CDR3 contains 14 residues. Germline values: CDR1 LGHNA, CDR2 YSLEER. The CDR3 loop is CASSQEGSAREQFF. DNA for the CDR3: TGCGCCAGCAGCCAAGAAGGAAGCGCCAGAGAGCAGTTCTTC.

The chain employs TRBV5-1 and TRBJ2-7, with D unresolved. The CDR3 length is 14 residues. Germline V gives CDR1 SGHRS, CDR2 YFSETQ. Trimming left V 0 bases short and J 6 bases short, with 13 bases between. CDR3 nucleotides: TGCGCCAGCAGCTTGGCCCCCCCGGTGAGCGAGCAGTACTTC. Its protein is CASSLAPPVSEQYF. Full variable domain (missing parts from reference TRBV5-1 and TRBJ2-7): KAGVTQTPRYLIKTRGQQVTLSCSPISGHRSVSWYQQTPGQGLQFLFEYFSETQRNKGNFPGRFSGRQFSNSRSEMNVSTLELGDSALYLCASSLAPPVSEQYFGPGTRLTVT.

This chain links TRBV30 with TRBJ1-4; tentatively, D is TRBD1 (5 bases). Germline V gene lookup returns CDR1 GTSNPN and CDR2 SVGIG (reference sequence). Deletions cut 6 bases from V and 7 bases from J, with 15 bases between. This CDR3 spans 13 amino acids. The CDR3 sequence: CACLDINSEKLFF. In DNA, the CDR3 is TGTGCCTGCCTGGACATCAACAGTGAAAAACTGTTTTTT.

The chain has TRBV12-5 and TRBJ1-2; possibly TRBD1 for D (6 bases). CDR1 and CDR2 from the germline V gene are LGHNT and FRNRAP. The CDR3 totals 16 residues. Between the trimmed V and J ends, which lost 0 bases and 6 bases, there was a span of 17 bases. In nucleotides, the CDR3 is TGTGCTAGTGGTTTGGTACCTTCGCGAAGGGACAATGGCTACACCTTC. This sequence encodes CASGLVPSRRDNGYTF. The whole variable domain, filled in from reference TRBV12-5 and TRBJ1-2, reads DARVTQTPRHKVTEMGQEVTMRCQPILGHNTVFWYRQTMMQGLELLAYFRNRAPLDDSGMPKDRFSAEMPDATLATLKIQPSEPRDSAVYFCASGLVPSRRDNGYTFGSGTRLTVV.

V and J are TRBV5-1 and TRBJ1-1; D uncertain. Trimming left V 0 bases short and J 8 bases short, with 14 bases between. The germline CDR1 and CDR2 sequences are SGHRS and YFSETQ. This CDR3 is 14 amino acids long. CDR3 in DNA: TGCGCCAGCAGCTTGGCGTCGGTGAGGGAGGAAGCTTTCTTT. Encoded protein: CASSLASVREEAFF.

V is TRBV6-6 and J is TRBJ1-1; 8 nucleotides line up with TRBD1. The CDR3 has 14 residues. From germline, CDR1 is MNHNY and CDR2 SVGAGI (reference sequence). Germline trimming cut 5 bases from V and 7 bases from J; bases unmatched to any gene: 9. The CDR3 region has the DNA TGTGCCAGCAGTGGCAGACAGGGGAATGATGAAGCTTTCTTT. It is translated as CASSGRQGNDEAFF.

The J gene is TRBJ2-1, the V gene TRBV2; 9 bases line up with TRBD2. The junction had 4 bases not matched to a gene; V was cut back by 2 bases and J by 2 bases. The CDR3 runs 16 residues. Germline assignment: CDR1 SNHLY and CDR2 FYNNEI. The CDR3 region is CASSESPSGTYNEQFF. The CDR3 coding sequence is TGTGCCAGCAGTGAATCCCCTAGCGGGACCTACAATGAGCAGTTCTTC.

The chain employs TRBV5-6 and TRBJ2-5; 11 nucleotides line up with TRBD2. Germline assignment: CDR1 SGHDT and CDR2 YYEEEE. The V segment lost 1 base and the J segment 5 bases; nucleotides outside the gene matches: 4. The CDR3 covers 15 residues. The DNA for the CDR3 is TGTGCCAGCAGCTTGAGTCTAGCGGGAGGCGAGACCCAGTACTTC. Its translation: CASSLSLAGGETQYF.

This clone has only one observation. Additional DNA sequences in this sample encode the identical CDR3. The V call is TRBV27, the J call TRBJ2-1; TRBD2 aligns across 12 bases. The length of the CDR3 is 16 residues. Germline CDR1 and CDR2: MNHEY and SMNVEV (reference sequence). J was trimmed by 3 bases and V by 0 bases; bases with no gene match: 0. CDR3 in amino acids: CASSLSTSGGYNEQFF. CDR3 in DNA: TGTGCCAGCAGTTTATCGACTAGCGGGGGCTACAATGAGCAGTTCTTC.

This rearrangement joins TRBV5-6 to TRBJ2-5; a weak D match, TRBD2 (5 bases). Germline CDR1 reads SGHDT; CDR2 reads YYEEEE. V was clipped by 4 bases and J by 3 bases, with 13 bases between them. The CDR3 consists of 14 residues. CDR3 sequence: CASSPRVGEETQYF. For the CDR3, the DNA is TGTGCCAGCAGCCCCAGAGTCGGGGAAGAGACCCAGTACTTC.

The chain's CDR3 is CASSQRTGVDEKLFF. CDR3 DNA sequence: TGTGCCAGCTCACAGAGGACAGGGGTGGATGAAAAACTGTTTTTT. The chain is built from TRBV18 and TRBJ1-4; 9 bases align to TRBD1. V dropped 4 bases and J dropped 6; count of bases not matched to a gene: 6. The CDR3 has 15 amino acids. The germline V gene encodes CDR1 KGHSH and CDR2 LQKENI.

The chain couples TRBV6-2 or TRBV6-3 to TRBJ1-1; 11 bases agree with TRBD1. This CDR3 comprises 15 residues. With V trimmed by 4 bases and J by 4 bases, 5 bases remained unmatched. Germline V CDR1 and CDR2: MNHEY, SVGEGT. The CDR3 sequence is CASSSDRGRITEAFF. The CDR3 nucleotides read TGTGCCAGCAGTTCGGACAGGGGGCGCATCACTGAAGCTTTCTTT.

V gene TRBV5-6 combines with J gene TRBJ2-3, with D unresolved. With 6 bases removed from V and 4 bases from J, the gap between germline ends came to 18 bases. Germline lookup yields CDR1 SGHDT and CDR2 YYEEEE. The CDR3 spans 15 residues. The CDR3: CASTPSLMRADTQYF. The CDR3 bases are TGTGCCAGCACTCCGTCCCTAATGCGCGCAGATACGCAGTATTTT.

The V and J genes are TRBV5-5 and TRBJ2-1; D might be TRBD1 (7 bases). V was trimmed by 2 bases and J by 1 base, leaving 13 bases between them. The length of the CDR3 is 16 residues. CDR1 and CDR2 from the germline V gene are SGHKS and YYEKEE (reference sequence). In DNA form, the CDR3 reads TGTGCCAGCAGCTTTAAGGGGGGACAGTCCTACAATGAGCAGTTCTTC. Translation: CASSFKGGQSYNEQFF.

V usage is TRBV27 and J usage is TRBJ2-1; 10 nucleotides align to TRBD2. The V gene's germline CDR1 is MNHEY and CDR2 SMNVEV (reference sequence). The CDR3 totals 15 residues. V gave up 5 bases and J gave up 3 bases; unmatched junction bases: 4. CDR3 residues: CASSHLAGVYNEQFF. Written as DNA, the CDR3 is TGTGCCAGCAGTCATCTAGCGGGAGTCTACAATGAGCAGTTCTTC.

In this sample, this clone turned up once. The chain combines TRBV5-1 with TRBJ2-1; D may be TRBD1 (6 bases). From germline, CDR1 is SGHRS and CDR2 YFSETQ. V shed 6 bases and J shed 7 bases, with 17 bases lying between them. This CDR3 is built from 14 residues. The CDR3 sequence is CASTPAPGANEQFF. CDR3 nucleotides: TGCGCCAGCACCCCAGCACCAGGGGCGAATGAGCAGTTCTTC.

The chain combines TRBV2 with TRBJ1-1; TRBD1 matches at 12 bases. V gave up 6 bases and J gave up 4 bases; unmatched junction bases: 6. This CDR3 is 15 amino acids long. CDR1 SNHLY and CDR2 FYNNEI come from the germline V gene. CDR3 sequence reads: CASRPGQGALTEAFF. The CDR3 DNA reads TGTGCCAGCAGACCGGGACAGGGGGCTCTCACTGAAGCTTTCTTT.

The chain couples TRBV9 to TRBJ1-2, with 7 bases identical to TRBD1. With V trimmed by 2 bases and J by 6 bases, 10 bases remained unmatched. This CDR3 spans 15 amino acids. Germline CDR1 is SGDLS and CDR2 is YYNGEE. CDR3 sequence: CASSVQQGSGNGYTF. The CDR3 nucleotides are TGTGCCAGCAGCGTCCAACAGGGGTCTGGTAATGGCTACACCTTC. Supplemented by reference TRBV9 and TRBJ1-2, the full variable domain reads DSGVTQTPKHLITATGQRVTLRCSPRSGDLSVYWYQQSLDQGLQFLIQYYNGEERAKGNILERFSAQQFPDLHSELNLSSLELGDSALYFCASSVQQGSGNGYTFGSGTRLTVV.

The rearrangement joins TRBV2 to TRBJ1-1; no clear D. The V gene lost 7 bases and the J gene lost 6 bases, with 18 bases spanning the gap. This CDR3 region has 14 residues. Germline CDR1 reads SNHLY; CDR2 reads FYNNEI. CDR3 in DNA: TGTGCCAGCACCGTTGGGGAGTTCTTGGCTGAAGCTTTCTTT. Amino acids: CASTVGEFLAEAFF.

The chain is built from TRBV29-1 and TRBJ1-1; D possibly corresponds to TRBD1 (6 bases). Germline CDR1 and CDR2: SQVTM and ANQGSEA. This CDR3 has 13 amino acids. V dropped 6 bases and J dropped 1 base, with 12 bases sitting between them. The CDR3 reads CSVTGTQNTEAFF. CDR3 nucleotides: TGCAGCGTAACCGGGACACAGAACACTGAAGCTTTCTTT.

The V call is TRBV7-9, the J call TRBJ1-2, with D possibly matching TRBD1 (6 bases). This CDR3 is 14 amino acids long. CDR1 is SEHNR, CDR2 FQNEAQ, per germline (reference sequence). Trimming stripped 5 bases from V and 1 base from J, with 11 bases between. CDR3 region: CASSPGQLNYGYTF. The CDR3 region has the DNA TGTGCCAGCAGCCCTGGACAGCTTAACTATGGCTACACCTTC. Variable domain in full (rest from reference TRBV7-9 and TRBJ1-2): DTGVSQNPRHKITKRGQNVTFRCDPISEHNRLYWYRQTLGQGPEFLTYFQNEAQLEKSRLLSDRFSAERPKGSFSTLEIQRTEQGDSAMYLCASSPGQLNYGYTFGSGTRLTVV.

This chain links TRBV19 with TRBJ2-1, with 7 bases matching TRBD2. CDR1 is LNHDA, CDR2 SQIVND, per germline (reference sequence). The length of the CDR3 is 13 residues. Trimming took 8 bases from V and 6 from J; bases not matched to a gene: 7. DNA of the CDR3: TGTGCCAGTCGGATGGGGGGGGTCAATGAGCAGTTCTTC. Its protein is CASRMGGVNEQFF.

The chain joins TRBV7-2 to TRBJ2-5; D is uncertain. Per the germline V gene, CDR1 is SGHTA and CDR2 is FQGNSA. The CDR3 contains 13 residues. The V end was cut by 3 bases, the J end by 3 bases, with 8 bases between. The CDR3 spells CASSFSREETQYF. CDR3 DNA: TGTGCCAGCAGCTTTAGCCGTGAAGAGACCCAGTACTTC.

In its sample, this clone was seen a few times. The chain carries TRBV5-6 and TRBJ1-1, with D possibly being TRBD1 (6 bases). The germline V gene has CDR1 SGHDT and CDR2 YYEEEE. V shed 0 bases and J shed 0 bases, with 12 bases lying between them. This CDR3 is 16 amino acids long. Written as DNA, the CDR3 is TGTGCCAGCAGCTTGGTTGGGACAACTATGAACACTGAAGCTTTCTTT. Translated, it gives CASSLVGTTMNTEAFF.

DNA for the CDR3: TGTGCCAGCAGCTCAGGAGTAGTCAGCGGGAGGGGGGAGCTGTTTTTT. Its translation is CASSSGVVSGRGELFF. The chain links TRBV7-2 to TRBJ2-2; TRBD2 aligns across 9 bases. CDR1 is SGHTA, CDR2 FQGNSA, per germline. CDR3 length: 16 residues. V was clipped by 4 bases and J by 8 bases; unmatched bases: 11.

V gene TRBV9 combines with J gene TRBJ2-2; weak D call: TRBD2 (6 bases). The germline V gene has CDR1 SGDLS and CDR2 YYNGEE. The CDR3 is 13 residues long. V lost 4 bases and J 5 bases, leaving 9 bases between the germline ends. CDR3 nucleotide sequence: TGTGCCAGCAGCCGGGACTGGACCGGGGAGCTGTTTTTT. Its protein is CASSRDWTGELFF.